A selection of T cell receptor beta chains follows, all from one sample in a study of CD8 T cells in Susac syndrome. TCRdb fed the immunoSEQ multiplex PCR reads into MiXCR, producing one record per CDR3 protein. Of about 200,000 distinct CDR3 sequences detected, roughly 94% appear once; the ten largest clones hold 0.1%. The sequenced sample was CD4+ T cells from PBMCs. Every receptor here comes from a human donor in good health. CDR3s include the opening cysteine and the closing phenylalanine or tryptophan. Each record gives: clone size, V gene, J gene, D gene, CDR3 DNA, CDR3 protein. The D gene is left open where the match is weak. Clone size, where shown, is once, few, many, or a class for clones that have expanded.

-,TRBV10-3,TRBJ1-2,-,TGTGCCATCAGTGACTCCGGCTATGGCTACACCTTC,CAISDSGYGYTF
-,TRBV29-1,TRBJ1-4,-,TGCAGCGTTGAGGAGACGGGTGAAAAACTGTTTTTT,CSVEETGEKLFF
-,TRBV7-2,TRBJ1-2,-,TGTGCCAGCAGCTTATTTGTCGGGGATGGCTACACCTTC,CASSLFVGDGYTF
-,TRBV3-1,TRBJ2-1,-,TGTGCCAGCAGCCTATCGTGGAGGGTCAACAATGAGCAGTTCTTC,CASSLSWRVNNEQFF
-,TRBV5-1,TRBJ2-1,-,TGCGCCAGCAGCTTGGTCTCAGGTCGTATCAATGAGCAGTTCTTC,CASSLVSGRINEQFF
-,TRBV24-1,TRBJ2-3,-,TGTGCCACTAGAGGGGACTCCACAGATACGCAGTATTTT,CATRGDSTDTQYF
-,TRBV18,TRBJ2-5,-,TGTGCCAGCTCACCGGTCACAGATCAAGAGACCCAGTACTTC,CASSPVTDQETQYF
-,TRBV19,TRBJ1-5,TRBD1,TGTGCCAGTAGTCCGACAGGGCATAGCAATCAGCCCCAGCATTTT,CASSPTGHSNQPQHF
-,TRBV5-1,TRBJ2-5,-,TGCGCCAGCAGCCCCCCCCCGGGTTTTGGGACCCAGTACTTC,CASSPPPGFGTQYF
once,TRBV9,TRBJ2-5,-,TGTGCCAGCACCCCTCGGGGAGAGGAGACCCAGTACTTC,CASTPRGEETQYF
-,TRBV5-1,TRBJ1-1,-,TGCGCCAGCAGCTTGGGGGCAGGGTATACTGAAGCTTTCTTT,CASSLGAGYTEAFF
-,TRBV27,TRBJ2-7,-,TGTGCCAGCAGTTTACGCGTCAGCCTCTACGAGCAGTACTTC,CASSLRVSLYEQYF
-,TRBV3-1,TRBJ2-3,TRBD2,TGTGCCAGCAGCCAAGTAGCGGGAGCTTCGGATACGCAGTATTTT,CASSQVAGASDTQYF
-,TRBV3-1,TRBJ1-6,-,TGTGCCAGCAGCCCACTGGGCCAGGGAAGGGGGAATTCACCCCTCCACTTT,CASSPLGQGRGNSPLHF
-,TRBV30,TRBJ1-4,-,TGTGCCTGGAGTTCTCCGGGGGCTCGGAAGGAAAAACTGTTTTTT,CAWSSPGARKEKLFF
-,TRBV7-2,TRBJ2-3,-,TGTGCCCTGACCGACAAATTTACAGATACGCAGTATTTT,CALTDKFTDTQYF
few,TRBV28,TRBJ1-2,-,TGTGCCAGCAGTTTAGACAGTCTCTATGGCTACACCTTC,CASSLDSLYGYTF
-,TRBV20-1,TRBJ1-1,TRBD1,TGCAGTGCCACTCCGCGGGACAGAGGCTACACTGAAGCTTTCTTT,CSATPRDRGYTEAFF
-,TRBV2,TRBJ1-5,-,TGTGCCAGCAGTGGGAGCGGCAATCAGCCCCAGCATTTT,CASSGSGNQPQHF
few,TRBV18,TRBJ2-5,TRBD2,TGTGCCAGCTCAGGACTAGCGGGGGAGACCCAGTACTTC,CASSGLAGETQYF
-,TRBV4-2,TRBJ1-3,-,TGTGCCAGCAGCCAAGATGAACGGAGACTGGACACCATATATTTT,CASSQDERRLDTIYF
-,TRBV29-1,TRBJ2-7,TRBD2,TGCAGCGTTGTGACTGCGGGGGGGCCTACGAGCCAGTACTTC,CSVVTAGGPTSQYF
-,TRBV7-8,TRBJ1-1,-,TGTGCCAGCAGCCCGGTGATCTCTGAAGCTTTCTTT,CASSPVISEAFF
-,TRBV5-1,TRBJ2-1,-,TGCGCCAGCAGCTTGGGGGTCGAGGCAAAGCAGTTCTTC,CASSLGVEAKQFF
-,TRBV18,TRBJ1-2,TRBD1,TGTGCCAGCTCACCGCGGACAGGGGAGGCCTATGGCTACACCTTC,CASSPRTGEAYGYTF
-,TRBV29-1,TRBJ1-2,TRBD1,TGCAGCGCCGGGACAGGAAACTATGGCTACACCTTC,CSAGTGNYGYTF
-,TRBV19,TRBJ2-7,TRBD1,TGTGCCAAGGGACAGGGAGGTACCTACGAGCAGTACTTC,CAKGQGGTYEQYF
-,TRBV15,TRBJ2-7,-,TGTGCCACCAGCAGAGAGCGGGCAGGGTTGACCTACGAGCAGTACTTC,CATSRERAGLTYEQYF
-,TRBV20-1,TRBJ2-3,TRBD2,TGCAGTGCTAGGAGGGGTAGCGGGGCAAAATACCCGAGCACAGATACGCAGTATTTT,CSARRGSGAKYPSTDTQYF
-,TRBV6-2/TRBV6-3,TRBJ1-1,-,TGTGCCAGCAGTCCCAGGGATTCGACTGAAGCTTTCTTT,CASSPRDSTEAFF
-,TRBV12-3/TRBV12-4,TRBJ2-5,-,TGTGCCAGCAGGGACAGCCAAGAGACCCAGTACTTC,CASRDSQETQYF
once,TRBV29-1,TRBJ2-1,-,TGCAGCACCCTAAGGGGCGGTGAGCAGTTCTTC,CSTLRGGEQFF
-,TRBV28,TRBJ1-3,-,TGTGCCAGCAGTAGAAGAAGAAACACCATATATTTT,CASSRRRNTIYF
-,TRBV20-1,TRBJ2-1,TRBD2,TGCAGTGGGGGAACTAGCGGATACAATGAGCAGTTCTTC,CSGGTSGYNEQFF
-,TRBV5-1,TRBJ1-1,-,TGCGCCAGCAGCTTGGAGGATCCGAGAGATGTAGCTTTCTTT,CASSLEDPRDVAFF
-,TRBV20-1,TRBJ1-6,-,TGCAGTGCTAGTCCCTCAGGACAGAGCTATAATTCACCCCTCCACTTT,CSASPSGQSYNSPLHF
-,TRBV12-3/TRBV12-4,TRBJ2-1,-,TGTGCCAGCAGCCCCAAGGGAGGTCAGTCAGTAGATTATGAGCAGTTCTTC,CASSPKGGQSVDYEQFF
-,TRBV20-1,TRBJ2-6,-,TGCAGTGCATCAGCGGGCATCCACTCTGGGGCCAACGTCCTGACTTTC,CSASAGIHSGANVLTF
-,TRBV9,TRBJ2-5,TRBD1,TGTGCCAGCAGCGTAGGGGACAGAATAGAGACCCAGTACTTC,CASSVGDRIETQYF
-,TRBV9,TRBJ2-7,TRBD1,TGTGCCAGCAGCGTAGAAGGGCAGGGGGACTACGAGCAGTACTTC,CASSVEGQGDYEQYF
-,TRBV20-1,TRBJ1-1,-,TGCAGTGCTAGAGATGGGACGACTCTTGAAGCTTTCTTT,CSARDGTTLEAFF
-,TRBV14,TRBJ2-7,-,TGTGCCAGCAGCCAAGATGGCCCGCTATACGAGCAGTACTTC,CASSQDGPLYEQYF
-,TRBV20-1,TRBJ2-2,-,TGCAGTGCCCCATTTGGGGGAACCTATAACACCGGGGAGCTGTTTTTT,CSAPFGGTYNTGELFF
-,TRBV7-3,TRBJ2-1,TRBD2,TGTGCCAGCAGCTCCCTTGGACTAGCGGGGGACAATGAGCAGTTCTTC,CASSSLGLAGDNEQFF
-,TRBV6-2/TRBV6-3,TRBJ2-1,-,TGTGCCAGCGGGAGGGGGAAGGTGAATGAGCAGTTCTTC,CASGRGKVNEQFF
-,TRBV12-3/TRBV12-4,TRBJ1-2,-,TGTGCCAGCAGCCCACCCTACGGGACGGGCTACACCTTC,CASSPPYGTGYTF
-,TRBV20-1,TRBJ2-5,-,TGCAGTGCGGCCGTCTCCGGGGCCAAAGAGACCCAGTACTTC,CSAAVSGAKETQYF